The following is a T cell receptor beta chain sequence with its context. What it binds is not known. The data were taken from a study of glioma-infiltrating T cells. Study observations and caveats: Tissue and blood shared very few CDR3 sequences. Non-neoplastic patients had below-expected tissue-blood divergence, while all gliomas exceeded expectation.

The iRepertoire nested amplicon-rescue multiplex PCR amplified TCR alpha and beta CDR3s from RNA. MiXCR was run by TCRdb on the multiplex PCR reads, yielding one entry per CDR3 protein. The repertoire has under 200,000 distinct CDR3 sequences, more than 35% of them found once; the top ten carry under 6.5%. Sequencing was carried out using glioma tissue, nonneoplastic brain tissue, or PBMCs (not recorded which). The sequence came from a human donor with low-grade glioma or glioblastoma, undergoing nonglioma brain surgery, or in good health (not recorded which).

For the CDR3, the DNA is TGTGCCAGCAGCTTGTTACGGACCGGGGAGCTGTTTTTT. Its translation is CASSLLRTGELFF. The rearrangement links TRBV5-4 to TRBJ2-2; D call uncertain. The CDR3 contains 13 residues. Trimming left V 1 base short and J 5 bases short, with 6 bases between. Germline V gives CDR1 SGHNT, CDR2 YYREEE (reference sequence).